This T cell receptor beta chain appears in the sequencing data of a study of blood T cell repertoires in COVID-19. In the study overall: Sources were T cells, B-cell-depleted T cells, or PBMCs; the material itself was cDNA or gDNA.

This CDR3 has 15 amino acids. Germline CDR1 is SGHRS and CDR2 is YFSETQ. V was cut by 4 bases and J by 3 bases, with 14 bases left in between. Original methodology: Counts of nucleated cells, estimated from reference gene primer amplification, were obtained. Sequencing used immunoSEQ multiplex PCR; TCRdb keeps in-frame clones, though not all of them. V, J and clone size are taken as reported in that table, and D and trimming were inferred from the DNA itself. The sample lists some 210,000 clones, around 91% occurring once. The chain is built from TRBV5-1 and TRBJ1-5; D might be TRBD1 (6 bases). The origin of this receptor is a woman aged 40 to 50 with acute or convalescent COVID-19. The sequenced sample was peripheral blood. In DNA, the CDR3 is TGCGCCAGCAGCCCGGAAGGACAGATCAATCAGCCCCAGCATTTT. Protein sequence: CASSPEGQINQPQHF.